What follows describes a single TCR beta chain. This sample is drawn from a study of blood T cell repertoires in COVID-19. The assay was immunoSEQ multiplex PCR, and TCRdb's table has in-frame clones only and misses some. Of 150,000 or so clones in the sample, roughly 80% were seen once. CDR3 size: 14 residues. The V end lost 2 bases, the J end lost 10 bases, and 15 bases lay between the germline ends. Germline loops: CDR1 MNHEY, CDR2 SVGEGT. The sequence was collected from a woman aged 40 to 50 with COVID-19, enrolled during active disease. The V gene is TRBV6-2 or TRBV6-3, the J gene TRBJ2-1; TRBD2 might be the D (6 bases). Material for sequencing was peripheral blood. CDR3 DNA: TGTGCCAGCAGTTACGGCGGGGCGGTATACGAGCAGTTCTTC. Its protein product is CASSYGGAVYEQFF.